The 18 T cell receptor beta chains given below trace back to one sample, sequenced in a study of T-cell reconstitution after alpha-beta-depleted transplantation in children. A library of TCRbeta sequences, prepared with unique molecular identifiers, was generated. Using its own MiXCR run on the PCR reads, TCRdb lists one record per CDR3 protein. The sample has about 460,000 distinct CDR3 sequences, roughly 10% seen once. Material: PBMCs, mostly from graft donor cells, obtained 180 days after TCRalphabeta/CD19-depleted stem cell transplant. Receptors originate from a female patient aged 2 to 10 who had a stem cell transplant for aplastic anemia, so the T cells may come from the graft donor.

This CDR3 reads CASSEGPREYTDTQYF. The CDR3 DNA follows: TGTGCCAGCTCCGAGGGACCGCGGGAGTACACAGATACGCAGTATTTT. J is TRBJ2-3 and V is TRBV7-9; 7 bases map to TRBD2. Germline assignment: CDR1 SEHNR and CDR2 FQNEAQ (reference sequence). CDR3 length: 16 amino acids. The junction had 13 bases not matched to a gene; V was cut back by 8 bases and J by 2 bases.

A few counts support this clonotype. The CDR3 is CASIPGQPKYEQYV. The CDR3 nucleotides are TGTGCCAGCATTCCGGGACAACCAAAATACGAGCAGTACGTC. This chain uses TRBV21-1 with TRBJ2-7; the table calls TRBD1, which could not be checked here. TRBV21-1 is classified as a pseudogene. The CDR3 runs 14 residues.

This clonotype was detected many times. The rearrangement joins TRBV20-1 to TRBJ2-1; 7 bases agree with TRBD2. V shed 6 bases, J shed 9 bases, and the junction held 5 bases outside the gene matches. Per the germline V gene, CDR1 is DFQATT and CDR2 is SNEGSKA (reference sequence). The CDR3 totals 11 residues. The CDR3 spells CSAHPGGEQFF. CDR3 coding DNA: TGCAGTGCCCACCCGGGGGGTGAGCAGTTCTTC.

This clonotype was seen a handful of times. The V and J genes are TRBV23-1 and TRBJ2-2; no reliable D call. TRBV23-1 is an open reading frame whose function is uncertain. The CDR3 runs to 13 residues. Trimming stripped 2 bases from V and 3 bases from J, with 4 bases between. The CDR3 DNA follows: TGCGCCAGCAGTCAAAAGTACACCGGGGAGCTGTTTTTT. Its translation is CASSQKYTGELFF.

J is TRBJ2-3 and V is TRBV2; 8 bases fit TRBD1. The CDR3 is made up of 13 amino acids. Germline V gene sequence: CDR1 SNHLY, CDR2 FYNNEI. The junction had 3 bases not matched to a gene; V was cut back by 10 bases and J by 0 bases. Here the CDR3 DNA reads TGTGCCACCAGACAGGGGAGCACAGATACGCAGTATTTT. Its translation: CATRQGSTDTQYF.

This clonotype showed up just a few times. The V gene is TRBV29-1, the J gene TRBJ2-7; a weak D match, TRBD2 (6 bases). V was cut by 6 bases and J by 0 bases, with 12 bases left in between. Germline V gene sequence: CDR1 SQVTM, CDR2 ANQGSEA. This CDR3 region has 13 residues. For the CDR3, the DNA is TGCAGCGTAGATAGCGGAAGCTCCTACGAGCAGTACTTC. Protein sequence: CSVDSGSSYEQYF.

V usage is TRBV6-1 and J usage is TRBJ2-2, with a possible D match to TRBD2 (5 bases). The V gene's germline CDR1 is MNHNS and CDR2 SASEGT. The CDR3 runs to 15 residues. V lost 6 bases and J lost 1, with 12 bases in between. CDR3 amino acids: CASRRDGMNTGELFF. The CDR3 DNA reads TGTGCCAGCAGGCGAGACGGGATGAACACCGGGGAGCTGTTTTTT.

The sample holds one count of this clonotype. The rearrangement links TRBV28 to TRBJ1-5, with D uncertain. From germline, CDR1 is MDHEN and CDR2 SYDVKM. V was clipped by 9 bases and J by 3 bases, with 15 bases between them. The CDR3 is 14 residues long. Here the CDR3 reads CASQFLASNQPQHF. CDR3 DNA: TGTGCCAGTCAATTCTTGGCATCCAATCAGCCCCAGCATTTT.

This chain links TRBV6-1 with TRBJ2-2; D unresolved. The germline V and J ends were trimmed by 7 bases and 1 base, with 4 bases remaining between them. The CDR3 spans 12 residues. The germline CDR1 and CDR2 sequences are MNHNS and SASEGT. The CDR3 DNA reads TGTGCCAGCAAGCGGAACACCGGGGAGCTGTTTTTT. Translation gives CASKRNTGELFF.

The table lists this clonotype with a few counts. The chain uses TRBV28 and TRBJ2-7, with 10 bases fitting TRBD1. The V gene's germline CDR1 is MDHEN and CDR2 SYDVKM. CDR3 length equals 13 residues. J gave up 6 bases and V 6 bases, and 5 bases lay outside the gene matches. CDR3 sequence: CASRGTGAVEQYF. The CDR3 DNA reads TGTGCCAGCAGGGGGACAGGGGCCGTCGAGCAGTACTTC.

The CDR3 sequence is CASSPGTGRVLMNTEAFF. CDR3 DNA sequence: TGTGCCAGCAGCCCCGGGACAGGGAGGGTCCTCATGAACACTGAAGCTTTCTTT. The rearrangement joins TRBV11-2 to TRBJ1-1, with 9 bases matching TRBD1. CDR1 SGHAT and CDR2 FQNNGV come from the germline V gene. V was clipped by 5 bases and J by 0 bases; unmatched bases: 13. The CDR3 is made up of 18 amino acids.

Comments on this clonotype: One end of the junction varies from germline; a read error may be responsible. The chain links TRBV12-3 or TRBV12-4 to TRBJ2-7, with D perhaps assigned TRBD1 or TRBD2 (8 bases each). The CDR3 is made up of 13 amino acids. DNA of the CDR3: TGTGCCAGCAGCATAACTAGCGGCCACCAGGGGGCCTTC. This sequence encodes CASSITSGHQGAF.

There are many counts of this clonotype. This chain links TRBV28 with TRBJ1-1; D is uncertain. The CDR3 is 14 amino acids. V gave up 2 bases and J gave up 1 base, with 8 bases separating them. Germline V gene data show CDR1 as MDHEN and CDR2 as SYDVKM. CDR3 nucleotide sequence: TGTGCCAGCAGTTTAACACGTTCGAACACTGAAGCTTTCTTT. Its translation is CASSLTRSNTEAFF.

This clonotype was observed many times. V usage is TRBV7-2 and J usage is TRBJ2-2; D unclear. This CDR3 contains 13 residues. Deletions cut 2 bases from V and 4 bases from J, with 5 bases between. Looked up from germline, CDR1 is SGHTA and CDR2 is FQGNSA. DNA of the CDR3: TGTGCCAGCAGCTTACAGGCCACCGGGGAGCTGTTTTTT. Residues: CASSLQATGELFF.

CDR3 sequence (DNA): TGTGCCAGCAGACGGGGGGACACGCCGAATACGCAGTATTTT. Amino acids: CASRRGDTPNTQYF. The J gene is TRBJ2-3, the V gene TRBV7-2; D might be TRBD2 (7 bases). Trimming stripped 6 bases from V and 7 bases from J, with 17 bases between. Germline-derived CDR1 and CDR2 are SGHTA and FQGNSA. This CDR3 region has 14 residues.

The table lists this clonotype with many counts. The gene calls are TRBV10-3 and TRBJ2-7, with D perhaps matching TRBD1 (6 bases). CDR3 length equals 13 residues. Germline V gene data show CDR1 as ENHRY and CDR2 as SYGVKD. V gave up 4 bases and J gave up 5 bases, with 12 bases separating them. The CDR3 protein is CAISGQVYNEQYV. DNA of the CDR3: TGTGCCATCAGTGGACAGGTTTACAACGAGCAGTACGTC.

This clonotype was seen many times. The V call is TRBV29-1, the J call TRBJ1-1, with TRBD1 matching over 9 bases. CDR1 is SQVTM and CDR2 is ANQGSEA in the germline V gene. V trimming: 6 bases; J trimming: 3 bases; junction bases outside the gene matches: 11. This CDR3 spans 15 amino acids. The CDR3, as DNA: TGCAGCGTGCGAAAGGGGGACAGGGAGGACACTGAAGCTTTCTTT. The encoded protein is CSVRKGDREDTEAFF.

The V call is TRBV3-1, the J call TRBJ1-2; the D is unclear. The CDR3 sequence is 12 residues long. Germline loops: CDR1 LGHDT, CDR2 YNNKEL (reference sequence). V was trimmed by 0 bases and J by 4 bases, leaving 3 bases between them. CDR3 sequence (DNA): TGTGCCAGCAGCCAAGAACCCTATGGCTACACCTTC. Amino acid sequence: CASSQEPYGYTF.